This T cell receptor beta chain was sequenced during a study of T-cell reconstitution after alpha-beta-depleted transplantation in children. Unique molecular identifiers were incorporated into the prepared TCRbeta library. In TCRdb, the PCR reads were re-called with MiXCR into one record per CDR3 protein. The data contain about 980,000 distinct CDR3 sequences, about 30% of them seen just once; the ten biggest clones take up 25% to 35%. CDR1 is SGHTA and CDR2 is FQGNSA in the germline V gene. Trimming shortened V by 2 bases and J by 10 bases, and 12 bases separated the two germline ends. CDR3 length: 13 residues.

The sample was PBMCs, mostly from graft donor cells, taken 360 days after TCRalphabeta/CD19-depleted stem cell transplant. The V gene is TRBV7-2, the J gene TRBJ1-3, with no clear D. The source is a boy under three years old who had a stem cell transplant for SCID, so the T cells may come from the graft donor. CDR3 loop: CASSLKGLPTIYF. Written as DNA, the CDR3 is TGTGCCAGCAGCTTAAAAGGCCTCCCGACCATATATTTT.